The following is a T cell receptor beta chain sequence with its context. TCRdb's copy holds only in-frame clones and misses some; the assay was immunoSEQ multiplex PCR. The sample consists of some 39,000 clones, 88% of them appearing once. The V gene's germline CDR1 is MDHEN and CDR2 SYDVKM. The CDR3 is 17 amino acids. The V gene lost 4 bases and the J gene lost 3 bases, with 21 bases spanning the gap. The sample originates from a study of OX40 agonist ivuxolimab in advanced cancers. Across the whole study: Patients were infused with ivuxolimab every 2 weeks at 0.01 to 10 mg/kg. Patients in dose escalation had liver, melanoma, kidney or head and neck cancers. In three patients, partial responses were observed, one with hepatocellular carcinoma and two with cutaneous melanoma.

The rearrangement links TRBV28 to TRBJ1-2; TRBD1 might be the D (6 bases). This sample comprised CD4+ or CD8+ T cells sorted from blood, obtained in a trial of the OX40 agonist ivuxolimab. This sequence was found in an adult with an advanced solid tumor such as melanoma, head and neck, liver or kidney cancer. The CDR3 DNA reads as TGTGCCAGCAGTTCCGGGGACATTGGAGGAAGGCACTATGGCTACACCTTC. Amino acid sequence: CASSSGDIGGRHYGYTF.